This TCR beta chain originates from a study of a mutant IDH1 vaccine in newly diagnosed glioma. Study summary: Of the patients given treatment, approximately 60% were male and approximately 38% were female, and a mean age of roughly 40 years was recorded.

This clone was counted once. Its antigen is not identified. Time point defined: week 23, last vaccination. In the vaccine, a single dose held 300 ug of the mutant IDH1 20-mer peptide, along with topical imiquimod. Germline values: CDR1 KGHSH, CDR2 LQKENI. Losses at the gene ends were 5 bases for V and 5 bases for J; bases not matched to a gene: 9. This CDR3 is 15 amino acids long. Data came from immunoSEQ multiplex PCR; TCRdb stores just in-frame clones and leaves some out. The sample shows around 60,000 clones, about 85% of them seen only once. The sample here was PBMCs, taken from a glioma patient whose treatment included an IDH1 peptide vaccine. This sequence originates from a man aged 25-45 years with glioma. The chain links TRBV18 to TRBJ1-5, with 7 nucleotides matching TRBD1. The CDR3, as DNA: TGTGCCAGCTCATCCGGGACAGAAGTGGATCAGCCCCAGCATTTT. It codes for CASSSGTEVDQPQHF.